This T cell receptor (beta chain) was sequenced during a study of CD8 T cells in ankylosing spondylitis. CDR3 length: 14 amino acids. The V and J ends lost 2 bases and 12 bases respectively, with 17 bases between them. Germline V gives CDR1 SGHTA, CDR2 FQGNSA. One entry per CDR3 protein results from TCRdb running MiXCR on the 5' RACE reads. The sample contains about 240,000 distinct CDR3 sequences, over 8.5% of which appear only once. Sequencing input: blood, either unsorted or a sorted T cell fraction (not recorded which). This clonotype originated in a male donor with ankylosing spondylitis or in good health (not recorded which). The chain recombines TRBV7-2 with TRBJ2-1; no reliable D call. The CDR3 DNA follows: TGTGCCAGCAGCTTAAGGACGGCTTTTTCGGGGCAGTTCTTC. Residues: CASSLRTAFSGQFF.